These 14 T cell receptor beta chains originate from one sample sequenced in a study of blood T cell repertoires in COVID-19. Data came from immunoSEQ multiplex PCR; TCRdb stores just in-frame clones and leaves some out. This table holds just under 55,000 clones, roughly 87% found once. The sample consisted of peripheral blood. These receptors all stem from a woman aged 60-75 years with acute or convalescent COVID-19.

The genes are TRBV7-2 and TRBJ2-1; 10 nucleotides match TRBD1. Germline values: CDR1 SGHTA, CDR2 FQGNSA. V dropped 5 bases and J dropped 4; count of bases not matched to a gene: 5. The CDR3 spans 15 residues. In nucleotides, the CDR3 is TGTGCCAGCAGCGGCGACAGGGGGCTATACAATGAGCAGTTCTTC. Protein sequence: CASSGDRGLYNEQFF.

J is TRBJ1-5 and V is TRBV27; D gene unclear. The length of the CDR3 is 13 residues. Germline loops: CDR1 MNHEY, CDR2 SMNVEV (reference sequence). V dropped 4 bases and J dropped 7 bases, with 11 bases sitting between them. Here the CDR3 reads CASSSMGVQPQHF. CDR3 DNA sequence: TGTGCCAGCAGTTCTATGGGAGTGCAGCCCCAGCATTTT.

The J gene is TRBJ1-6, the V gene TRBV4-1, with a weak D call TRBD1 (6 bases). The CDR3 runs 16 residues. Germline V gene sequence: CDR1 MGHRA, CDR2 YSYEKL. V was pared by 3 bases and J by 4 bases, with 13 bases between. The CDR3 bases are TGCGCCAGCAGCCACTCAGGGGCGAGATATAATTCACCCCTCCACTTT. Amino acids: CASSHSGARYNSPLHF.

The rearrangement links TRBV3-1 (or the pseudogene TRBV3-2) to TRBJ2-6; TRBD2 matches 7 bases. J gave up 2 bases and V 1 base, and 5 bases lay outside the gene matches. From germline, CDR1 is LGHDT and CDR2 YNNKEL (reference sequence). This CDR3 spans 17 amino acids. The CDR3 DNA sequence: TGTGCCAGCAGCCAAGGTCTGGCGGGAGCTGGGGCCAACGTCCTGACTTTC. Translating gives CASSQGLAGAGANVLTF.

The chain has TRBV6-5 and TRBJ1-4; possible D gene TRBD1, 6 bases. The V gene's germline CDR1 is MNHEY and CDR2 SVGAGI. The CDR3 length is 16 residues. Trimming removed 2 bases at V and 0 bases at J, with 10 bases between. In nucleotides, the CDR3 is TGTGCCAGCAGTTACGGACAGACTGCAACTAATGAAAAACTGTTTTTT. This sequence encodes CASSYGQTATNEKLFF.

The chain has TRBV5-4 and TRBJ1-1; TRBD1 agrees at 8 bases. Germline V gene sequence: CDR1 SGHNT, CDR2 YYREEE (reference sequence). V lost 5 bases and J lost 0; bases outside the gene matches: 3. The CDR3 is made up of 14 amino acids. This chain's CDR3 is CASRSGGMNTEAFF. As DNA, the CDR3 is TGTGCCAGCAGGTCAGGGGGCATGAACACTGAAGCTTTCTTT.

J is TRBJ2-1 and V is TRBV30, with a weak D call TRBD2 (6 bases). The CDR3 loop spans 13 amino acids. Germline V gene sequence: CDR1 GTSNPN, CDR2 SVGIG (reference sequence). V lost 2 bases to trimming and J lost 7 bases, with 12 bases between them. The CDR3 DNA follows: TGTGCCTGGAGTTCCGGGACTCTTAATGAGCAGTTCTTC. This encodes CAWSSGTLNEQFF.

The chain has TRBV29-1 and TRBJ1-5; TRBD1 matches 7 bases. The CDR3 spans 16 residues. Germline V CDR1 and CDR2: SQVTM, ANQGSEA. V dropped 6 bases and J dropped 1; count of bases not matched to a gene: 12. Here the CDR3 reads CSVAQGGSSSNQPQHF. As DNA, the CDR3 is TGCAGCGTGGCTCAGGGGGGATCATCCAGCAATCAGCCCCAGCATTTT.

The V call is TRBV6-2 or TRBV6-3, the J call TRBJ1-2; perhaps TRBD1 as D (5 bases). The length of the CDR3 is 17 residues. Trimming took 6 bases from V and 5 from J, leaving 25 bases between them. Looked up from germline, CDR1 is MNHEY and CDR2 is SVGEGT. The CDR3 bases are TGTGCCAGCAGCCCTTCAACTACCCGTAAGGGGTTGTATGGCTACACCTTC. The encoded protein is CASSPSTTRKGLYGYTF.

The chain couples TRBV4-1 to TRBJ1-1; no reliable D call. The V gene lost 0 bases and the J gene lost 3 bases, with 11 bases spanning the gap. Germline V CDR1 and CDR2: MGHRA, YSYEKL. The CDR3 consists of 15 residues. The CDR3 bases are TGCGCCAGCAGCCAAGATGTTGGCAGCGACACTGAAGCTTTCTTT. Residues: CASSQDVGSDTEAFF.

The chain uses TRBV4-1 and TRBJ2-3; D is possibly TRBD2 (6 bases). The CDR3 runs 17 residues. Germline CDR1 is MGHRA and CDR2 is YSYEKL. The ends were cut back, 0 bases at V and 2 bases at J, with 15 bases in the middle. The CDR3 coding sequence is TGCGCCAGCAGCCAAGAGTCAGGACTAAGGATCACAGATACGCAGTATTTT. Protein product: CASSQESGLRITDTQYF.

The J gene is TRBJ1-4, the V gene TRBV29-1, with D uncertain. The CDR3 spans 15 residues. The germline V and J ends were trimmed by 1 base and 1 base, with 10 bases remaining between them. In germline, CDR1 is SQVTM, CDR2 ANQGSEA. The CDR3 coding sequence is TGCAGCGTTGAAGGGACTCGAGGAACTAATGAAAAACTGTTTTTT. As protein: CSVEGTRGTNEKLFF.

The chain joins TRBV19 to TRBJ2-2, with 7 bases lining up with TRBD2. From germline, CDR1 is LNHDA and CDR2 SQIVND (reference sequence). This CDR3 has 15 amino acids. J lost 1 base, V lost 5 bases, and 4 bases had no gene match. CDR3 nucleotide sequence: TGTGCCAGTAGTCCAGCGGGGATGAACACCGGGGAGCTGTTTTTT. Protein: CASSPAGMNTGELFF. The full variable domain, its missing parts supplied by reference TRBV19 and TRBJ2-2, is DGGITQSPKYLFRKEGQNVTLSCEQNLNHDAMYWYRQDPGQGLRLIYYSQIVNDFQKGDIAEGYSVSREKKESFPLTVTSAQKNPTAFYLCASSPAGMNTGELFFGEGSRLTVL.

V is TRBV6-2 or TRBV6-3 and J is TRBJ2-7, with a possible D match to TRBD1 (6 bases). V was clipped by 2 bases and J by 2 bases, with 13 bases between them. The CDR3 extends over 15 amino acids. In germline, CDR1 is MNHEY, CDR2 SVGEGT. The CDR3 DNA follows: TGTGCCAGCAGTTACGTAACAGGGACACCCTACGAGCAGTACTTC. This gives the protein CASSYVTGTPYEQYF.